The 24 T cell receptor beta chains in this list originate from one sample, sequenced in a study of preoperative IRX-2 immunotherapy in early breast cancer. Profiling relied on immunoSEQ multiplex PCR, and the TCRdb table lists in-frame clones only, not all of them. Of 40,000 to 45,000 clones listed, 77% are singletons. The sample's treatment: preoperative locoregional IRX-2 cytokine immunotherapy. The starting material was tumor tissue, obtained after IRX-2 immunotherapy. The receptor set was obtained from a human donor with breast cancer.

The chain joins TRBV29-1 to TRBJ2-3, with 10 bases identical to TRBD2. J lost 5 bases, V lost 4 bases, and 15 bases had no gene match. Germline CDR1 SQVTM, CDR2 ANQGSEA. The CDR3 runs to 17 residues. DNA of the CDR3: TGCAGCGTTGTTATCTGGCTTAGCGGGAGGCCCATAGATACGCAGTATTTT. Translating gives CSVVIWLSGRPIDTQYF.

V usage is TRBV5-1 and J usage is TRBJ1-6; D may be TRBD1 (6 bases). Per the germline V gene, CDR1 is SGHRS and CDR2 is YFSETQ. The length of the CDR3 is 16 residues. With 3 bases removed from V and 9 bases from J, the gap between germline ends came to 19 bases. CDR3 sequence (DNA): TGCGCCAGCAGCTCACAGGGAACGGGGGAGAGTTCACCCCTCCACTTT. Amino acid sequence: CASSSQGTGESSPLHF.

J is TRBJ1-1 and V is TRBV19; TRBD1 might be the D (6 bases). CDR3 length: 15 residues. Trimming removed 8 bases from V and 1 base from J, with 17 bases in between. From germline, CDR1 is LNHDA and CDR2 SQIVND (reference sequence). The CDR3 reads CASSYGGAGNTEAFF. CDR3 nucleotides: TGTGCCAGTTCGTATGGGGGGGCCGGGAACACTGAAGCTTTCTTT. The variable domain in full, completed from reference TRBV19 and TRBJ1-1, reads DGGITQSPKYLFRKEGQNVTLSCEQNLNHDAMYWYRQDPGQGLRLIYYSQIVNDFQKGDIAEGYSVSREKKESFPLTVTSAQKNPTAFYLCASSYGGAGNTEAFFGQGTRLTVV.

This chain uses TRBV14 with TRBJ2-5; D is tentatively TRBD1 or TRBD2 (5 bases each). With 2 bases removed from V and 5 bases from J, the gap between germline ends came to 9 bases. Germline V gene lookup returns CDR1 SGHDN and CDR2 FVKESK. The CDR3 is 13 residues long. CDR3 region: CASSQLGDETQYF. CDR3 DNA sequence: TGTGCCAGCAGCCAACTAGGGGACGAGACCCAGTACTTC.

The rearrangement joins TRBV18 to TRBJ2-7, with 8 bases that match TRBD1. Germline V gene lookup returns CDR1 KGHSH and CDR2 LQKENI. Germline trimming cut 6 bases from V and 7 bases from J; bases unmatched to any gene: 8. The CDR3 covers 13 residues. CDR3 DNA sequence: TGTGCCAGCTCGCTTGGACAGGGACAGGAGCAGTACTTC. Translation gives CASSLGQGQEQYF.

The chain recombines TRBV6-8 with TRBJ1-6; 7 nucleotides align to TRBD1. The V and J ends lost 7 bases and 10 bases, in that order; junction bases with no gene match: 13. The CDR3 runs to 15 residues. Germline V gene data show CDR1 as MNHGY and CDR2 as SAAAGT. DNA of the CDR3: TGTGCCAGCACCAACAACCCGACAGGGCACTCACCCCTCCACTTT. As protein: CASTNNPTGHSPLHF.

CDR3 sequence: CASSQERSSSYEQYF. The CDR3 nucleotides are TGTGCCAGCAGCCAAGAACGTAGTTCCTCCTACGAGCAGTACTTC. This chain uses TRBV14 with TRBJ2-7; no definite D call. V was clipped by 0 bases and J by 0 bases, with 9 bases between them. The CDR3 spans 15 residues. Germline assignment: CDR1 SGHDN and CDR2 FVKESK.

This clone appeared a few times. The chain couples TRBV7-6 to TRBJ2-1; 9 bases agree with TRBD1. Germline V gene lookup returns CDR1 SGHVS and CDR2 FNYEAQ. The CDR3 contains 14 residues. The V segment lost 5 bases and the J segment 4 bases; nucleotides outside the gene matches: 3. As DNA, the CDR3 is TGTGCCAGCAGCAAGGGACAGGGATACAATGAGCAGTTCTTC. It translates to CASSKGQGYNEQFF.

The chain has TRBV7-6 and TRBJ1-4; TRBD1 is a possible D gene (6 bases). Germline V gene sequence: CDR1 SGHVS, CDR2 FNYEAQ. The CDR3 contains 16 residues. Trimming took 0 bases from V and 4 from J, leaving 12 bases between them. CDR3 sequence reads: CASSLAWGALNEKLFF. The CDR3 nucleotides are TGTGCCAGCAGCTTAGCGTGGGGGGCGCTTAATGAAAAACTGTTTTTT.

V and J are TRBV6-7 and TRBJ2-7, with a weak D call TRBD1 (5 bases). TRBV6-7 is noted as an ORF with a role that remains uncertain. CDR3 length: 11 amino acids. Trimming pared 8 bases from V and 7 bases from J, leaving 12 bases between. In DNA, the CDR3 is TGTGCCAGCGCTGACAGAACTGAGCAGTACTTC. Protein: CASADRTEQYF.

This chain links TRBV14 with TRBJ1-6, with 10 bases that match TRBD1. Germline assignment: CDR1 SGHDN and CDR2 FVKESK. This CDR3 spans 16 amino acids. V shed 4 bases, J shed 4 bases, and the junction held 4 bases outside the gene matches. CDR3 in DNA: TGTGCCAGCAGCCTCAGGACAGGGGGTTATAATTCACCCCTCCACTTT. Translating gives CASSLRTGGYNSPLHF.

V is TRBV5-1 and J is TRBJ2-7, with D uncertain. The germline V gene has CDR1 SGHRS and CDR2 YFSETQ. With 4 bases removed from V and 4 bases from J, the gap between germline ends came to 15 bases. This CDR3 contains 14 residues. The CDR3, as DNA: TGCGCCAGCAGCGAGGACGGACGTCTTTACGAGCAGTACTTC. Encoded protein: CASSEDGRLYEQYF.

The V and J genes are TRBV2 and TRBJ1-5, with D maybe TRBD1 (6 bases). Trimming took 10 bases from V and 0 from J, leaving 13 bases between them. Germline-derived CDR1 and CDR2 are SNHLY and FYNNEI. The CDR3 has 14 amino acids. In DNA form, the CDR3 reads TGTGCCATTGGGACGGGGGCTAGCAATCAGCCCCAGCATTTT. Its translation: CAIGTGASNQPQHF.

The V call is TRBV7-1, the J call TRBJ1-2, with 7 bases that match TRBD1. TRBV7-1 is given ORF status, its function remaining uncertain. The CDR3 length is 14 residues. V lost 5 bases and J lost 3; bases outside the gene matches: 6. Written as DNA, the CDR3 is TGTGCCAGCAGCCAAGGTACAGGGGACTATGGCTACACCTTC. Protein product: CASSQGTGDYGYTF.

This clone was seen only once. V gene TRBV10-1 combines with J gene TRBJ1-1; maybe TRBD1 (5 bases). The CDR3 totals 13 residues. V was shortened by 6 bases and J by 3 bases, with 11 bases between the two germline ends. Germline assignment: CDR1 WNHNN and CDR2 SYGVQD (reference sequence). The CDR3 protein is CASRAGQDTEAFF. DNA for the CDR3: TGCGCCAGCAGGGCAGGACAAGACACTGAAGCTTTCTTT.

This sequence joins TRBV19 and TRBJ1-5, with 8 positions matching TRBD1. Unmatched junction bases numbered 12, after V lost 9 bases and J lost 8 bases. This CDR3 comprises 14 residues. In germline, CDR1 is LNHDA, CDR2 SQIVND (reference sequence). This chain's CDR3 is CASTNTGGWEPQHF. The DNA of the CDR3 is TGTGCCAGCACTAATACAGGGGGGTGGGAGCCCCAGCATTTT.

The V gene is TRBV5-1, the J gene TRBJ2-1; D gene ambiguous. Germline V CDR1 and CDR2: SGHRS, YFSETQ. V shed 0 bases and J shed 6 bases, with 10 bases lying between them. The CDR3 runs 14 residues. Here the CDR3 reads CASSLASFSNEQFF. DNA for the CDR3: TGCGCCAGCAGCTTGGCCAGCTTTAGCAATGAGCAGTTCTTC. Full variable domain (outside the CDR3, taken from reference TRBV5-1 and TRBJ2-1): KAGVTQTPRYLIKTRGQQVTLSCSPISGHRSVSWYQQTPGQGLQFLFEYFSETQRNKGNFPGRFSGRQFSNSRSEMNVSTLELGDSALYLCASSLASFSNEQFFGPGTRLTVL.

This chain uses TRBV19 with TRBJ1-2; TRBD1 agrees at 7 bases. This CDR3 region has 12 residues. With V trimmed by 5 bases and J by 8 bases, 5 bases remained unmatched. Germline V gene data show CDR1 as LNHDA and CDR2 as SQIVND (reference sequence). The CDR3 nucleotides are TGTGCCAGTAGTGACAGGGTGAGGGGCTACACCTTC. This codes for CASSDRVRGYTF.

This chain connects TRBV6-8 to TRBJ2-1; D remains unclear. The CDR3 has 12 amino acids. Germline loops: CDR1 MNHGY, CDR2 SAAAGT. Trimming removed 5 bases at V and 4 bases at J, with 6 bases between. The CDR3 region is CASSEIYNEQFF. The DNA of the CDR3 is TGTGCCAGCAGTGAGATTTACAATGAGCAGTTCTTC.

The genes are TRBV29-1 and TRBJ1-2; D is undetermined. This CDR3 spans 13 amino acids. V lost 7 bases to trimming and J lost 0 bases, with 12 bases between them. Germline CDR1 and CDR2: SQVTM and ANQGSEA. This chain's CDR3 is CSARTDTNYGYTF. The CDR3 DNA follows: TGCAGCGCCCGGACCGACACTAACTATGGCTACACCTTC.

The CDR3 DNA reads as TGTGCCAGCAGGAGGGCGCATGTTGAAAAACTGTTTTTT. Translation: CASRRAHVEKLFF. The chain is built from TRBV6-8 and TRBJ1-4; D is unresolved. Germline V lookup: CDR1 MNHGY, CDR2 SAAAGT. Trimming cost V 6 bases and J 7 bases, with 12 bases left between them. The CDR3 spans 13 residues.

The V gene is TRBV5-1, the J gene TRBJ1-4; 7 bases are shared with TRBD1. The V segment lost 4 bases and the J segment 8 bases; nucleotides outside the gene matches: 8. The CDR3 is 14 residues long. From germline, CDR1 is SGHRS and CDR2 YFSETQ. CDR3 residues: CASSTGQEREKLFF. CDR3 nucleotide sequence: TGCGCCAGCAGCACCGGACAGGAACGCGAAAAACTGTTTTTT.

This clone came up once. This rearrangement joins TRBV5-1 to TRBJ1-2; the match to TRBD1 covers 9 bases. Germline-derived CDR1 and CDR2 are SGHRS and YFSETQ. CDR3 length equals 14 residues. The J segment lost 7 bases and the V segment lost 5 bases, leaving 9 bases of the junction unmatched. The CDR3 DNA reads TGCGCCAGCAGTCCTAGGACAGGGGCGAGTGGCTACACCTTC. It encodes CASSPRTGASGYTF.

J is TRBJ2-3 and V is TRBV12-5; D is unclear. Germline assignment: CDR1 LGHNT and CDR2 FRNRAP. The CDR3 extends over 14 amino acids. V lost 0 bases and J 0 bases, leaving 4 bases between the germline ends. This CDR3 reads CASGLVPSTDTQYF. The CDR3 DNA reads TGTGCTAGTGGTTTGGTACCGAGCACAGATACGCAGTATTTT.